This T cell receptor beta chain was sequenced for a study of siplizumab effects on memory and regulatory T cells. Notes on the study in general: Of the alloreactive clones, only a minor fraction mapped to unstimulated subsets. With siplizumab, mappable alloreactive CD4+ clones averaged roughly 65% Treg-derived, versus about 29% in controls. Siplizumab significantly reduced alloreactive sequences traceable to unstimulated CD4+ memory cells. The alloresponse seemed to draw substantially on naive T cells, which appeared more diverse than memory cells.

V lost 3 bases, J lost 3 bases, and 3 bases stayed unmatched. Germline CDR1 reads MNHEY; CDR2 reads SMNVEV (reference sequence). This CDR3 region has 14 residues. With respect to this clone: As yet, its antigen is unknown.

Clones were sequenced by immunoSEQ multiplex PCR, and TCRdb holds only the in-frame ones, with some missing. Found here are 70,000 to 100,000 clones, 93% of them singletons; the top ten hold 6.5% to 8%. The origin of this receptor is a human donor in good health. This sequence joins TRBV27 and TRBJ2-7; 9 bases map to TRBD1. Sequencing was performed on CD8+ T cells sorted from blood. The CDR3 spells CASSLGGQGYEQYF. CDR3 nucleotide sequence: TGTGCCAGCAGTTTGGGGGGACAGGGCTACGAGCAGTACTTC.